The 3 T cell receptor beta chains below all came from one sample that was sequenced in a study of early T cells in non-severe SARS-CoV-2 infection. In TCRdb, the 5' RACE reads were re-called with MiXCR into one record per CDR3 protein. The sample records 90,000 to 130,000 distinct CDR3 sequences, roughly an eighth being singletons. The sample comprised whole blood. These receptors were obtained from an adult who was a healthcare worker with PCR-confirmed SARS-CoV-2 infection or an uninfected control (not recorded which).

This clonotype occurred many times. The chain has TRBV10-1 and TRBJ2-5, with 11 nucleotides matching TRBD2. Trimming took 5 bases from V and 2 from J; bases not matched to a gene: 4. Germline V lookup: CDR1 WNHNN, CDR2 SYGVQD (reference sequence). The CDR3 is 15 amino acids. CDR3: CASSPGTSGQETQYF. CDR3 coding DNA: TGCGCCAGCAGTCCTGGGACTAGCGGACAAGAGACCCAGTACTTC.

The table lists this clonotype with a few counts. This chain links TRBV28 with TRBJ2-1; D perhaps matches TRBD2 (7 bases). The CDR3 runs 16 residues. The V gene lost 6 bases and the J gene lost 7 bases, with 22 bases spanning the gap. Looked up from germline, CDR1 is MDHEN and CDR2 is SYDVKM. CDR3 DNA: TGTGCCAGCAGCCCGCCCCGGGGGGCCGGGTTTAATGAGCAGTTCTTC. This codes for CASSPPRGAGFNEQFF.

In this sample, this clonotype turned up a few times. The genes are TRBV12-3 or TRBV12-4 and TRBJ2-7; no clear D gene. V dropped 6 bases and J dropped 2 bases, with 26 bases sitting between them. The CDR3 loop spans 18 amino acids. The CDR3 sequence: CASSSSDHGRNNPYEQYF. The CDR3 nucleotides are TGTGCCAGCAGCTCTTCCGACCATGGGCGGAATAACCCCTACGAGCAGTACTTC.